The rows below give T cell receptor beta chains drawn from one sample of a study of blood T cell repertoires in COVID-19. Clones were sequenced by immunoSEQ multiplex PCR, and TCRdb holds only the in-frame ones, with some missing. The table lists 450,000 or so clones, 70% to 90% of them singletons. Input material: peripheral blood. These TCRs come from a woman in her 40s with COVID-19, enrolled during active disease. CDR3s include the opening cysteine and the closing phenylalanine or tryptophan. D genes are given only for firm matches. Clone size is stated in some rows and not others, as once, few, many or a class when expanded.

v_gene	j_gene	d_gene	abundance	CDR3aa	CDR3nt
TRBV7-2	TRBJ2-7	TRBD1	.	CAGSPSGTGVYEQYF	TGTGCCGGCAGCCCATCGGGGACAGGGGTCTACGAGCAGTACTTC
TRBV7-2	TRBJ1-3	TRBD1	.	CASSRDSSGNTIYF	TGTGCCAGCAGCCGGGACAGCTCTGGAAACACCATATATTTT
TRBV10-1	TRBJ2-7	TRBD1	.	CATARSGGRYEQYF	TGCGCCACCGCGCGGTCAGGGGGTCGGTACGAGCAGTACTTC
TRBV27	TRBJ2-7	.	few	CASSLVPGLYEQYF	TGTGCCAGCTCCCTTGTTCCAGGGCTCTACGAGCAGTACTTC
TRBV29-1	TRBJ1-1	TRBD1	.	CSAEGGQGMPFF	TGCAGCGCTGAGGGGGGACAGGGTATGCCTTTCTTT
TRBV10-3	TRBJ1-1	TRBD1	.	CAISKGQQLNTEAFF	TGTGCCATCAGCAAGGGACAGCAGCTGAACACTGAAGCTTTCTTT
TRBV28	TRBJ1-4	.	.	CASSLAGQKLFF	TGTGCCAGCAGTTTGGCAGGTCAAAAACTGTTTTTT
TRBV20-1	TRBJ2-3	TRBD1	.	CSASSTGANTDTQYF	TGCAGTGCTAGTTCGACAGGGGCGAACACAGATACGCAGTATTTT
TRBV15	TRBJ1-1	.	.	CATSRAGVNTEAFF	TGTGCCACCAGCAGGGCTGGAGTGAACACTGAAGCTTTCTTT
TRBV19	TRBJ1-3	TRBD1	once	CASSPNRIRDRDSSGNTIYF	TGTGCCAGTAGCCCTAATCGGATCCGGGACCGGGACAGCTCTGGAAACACCATATATTTT
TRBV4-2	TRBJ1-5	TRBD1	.	CASSQEVAGGIQQPQHF	TGTGCCAGCAGCCAAGAAGTGGCAGGGGGTATACAGCAGCCCCAGCATTTT
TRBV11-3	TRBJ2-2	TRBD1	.	CASSLVIGQPDRVIDGELFF	TGTGCCAGCAGCTTAGTCATCGGCCAGCCGGACAGGGTAATTGACGGGGAGCTGTTTTTT
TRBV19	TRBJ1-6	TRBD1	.	CASSMGQRIPPLHF	TGTGCCAGTAGTATGGGACAGAGAATTCCTCCCCTCCACTTT
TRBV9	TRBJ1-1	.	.	CASSVQARAGIRNTEAFF	TGTGCCAGCAGCGTCCAGGCCAGGGCTGGGATTAGGAACACTGAAGCTTTCTTT
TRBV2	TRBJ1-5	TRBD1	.	CASIRGQGVGQPQHF	TGTGCCAGCATAAGGGGACAGGGGGTGGGTCAGCCCCAGCATTTT
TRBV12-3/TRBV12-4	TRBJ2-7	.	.	CASRNTGFGEQYF	TGTGCCAGCAGAAATACAGGGTTCGGGGAGCAGTACTTC
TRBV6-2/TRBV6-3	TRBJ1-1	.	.	CASSYQGQITGAFF	TGTGCCAGCAGTTATCAGGGACAAATAACTGGAGCTTTCTTT
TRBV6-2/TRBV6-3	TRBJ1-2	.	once	CASSYSKVLGPLGGYTF	TGTGCCAGCAGTTACTCGAAAGTTTTGGGCCCCCTTGGGGGCTACACCTTC
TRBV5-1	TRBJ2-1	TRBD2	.	CASSLGRGAGGSNEQFF	TGCGCCAGCAGCTTGGGCCGCGGAGCGGGGGGGAGTAATGAGCAGTTCTTC
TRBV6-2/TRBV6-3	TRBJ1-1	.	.	CASSYGDRMNTEAFF	TGTGCCAGCAGTTACGGTGACAGAATGAACACTGAAGCTTTCTTT
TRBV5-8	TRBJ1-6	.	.	CATLDRTYYNSPLHF	TGTGCCACCCTGGACAGAACTTACTATAATTCACCCCTCCACTTT
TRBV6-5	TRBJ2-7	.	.	CASSYMQGAAEQYF	TGTGCCAGCAGTTACATGCAGGGCGCAGCCGAGCAGTACTTC
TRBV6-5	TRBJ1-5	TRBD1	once	CASIWTGGDQPQHF	TGTGCCAGCATCTGGACAGGGGGCGATCAGCCCCAGCATTTT
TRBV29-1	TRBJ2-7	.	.	CSVESPTYEQYF	TGCAGCGTTGAAAGCCCGACCTACGAGCAGTACTTC
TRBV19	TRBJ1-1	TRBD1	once	CASSMRDSYTEAFF	TGTGCCAGTAGTATGAGGGACAGTTACACTGAAGCTTTCTTT
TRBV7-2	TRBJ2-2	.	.	CASSFALDTGELFF	TGTGCCAGCAGCTTCGCCCTAGACACCGGGGAGCTGTTTTTT
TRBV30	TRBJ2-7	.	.	CAWGAYEQYF	TGTGCCTGGGGCGCCTACGAGCAGTACTTC